This TCR beta chain appears in the sequencing data of a study of shared clonotypes between healthy human individuals. It was approximately 0.2 ug DNA, around 33,000 T cell genomes, that sorted-subset replicate PCRs used. Here immunoSEQ multiplex PCR was the method, and the copy in TCRdb shows in-frame clones only, minus some. The sample has around 1,900,000 clones; about 93% are singletons. With 1 base removed from V and 1 base from J, the gap between germline ends came to 8 bases. From germline, CDR1 is SEHNR and CDR2 FQNEAQ (reference sequence). There are 15 residues in the CDR3. CD45RO-negative, CCR7-positively selected cells formed the naive CD8 fraction, excluding terminally differentiated effector memory CD45RA+ cells.

The TCR was taken from a young man in good health. Some clones in this sample may be carry-over from other donors' samples. This chain connects TRBV7-9 to TRBJ1-5; D is unclear. Input material: naive CD8+ T cells from PBMCs. CDR3 sequence (DNA): TGTGCCAGCAGCTTAGAATCTGGCAGCAATCAGCCCCAGCATTTT. Translation gives CASSLESGSNQPQHF.